Each of the 16 T cell receptor beta chains below was sequenced from the same sample in a study of cytomegalovirus exposure and HLA in healthy donors. Assay: immunoSEQ multiplex PCR; the TCRdb copy retains only in-frame clones and omits some. The sample lists approximately 220,000 clones; more than 75% were seen once. Input material: PBMCs. Receptors were obtained from a man younger than 30 in good health and CMV-seronegative.

The rearrangement uses TRBV6-1 and TRBJ1-6; maybe TRBD1 (6 bases). The CDR3 totals 13 residues. The ends were cut back, 3 bases at V and 10 bases at J, with 10 bases in the middle. Germline CDR1 reads MNHNS; CDR2 reads SASEGT. The DNA of the CDR3 is TGTGCCAGCAGTGACACAGGGATATCACCCCTCCACTTT. As protein: CASSDTGISPLHF.

The CDR3: CASSAPDRASEQYF. The CDR3 DNA reads TGTGCCAGCAGCGCGCCGGACAGGGCTAGCGAGCAGTACTTC. The chain uses TRBV7-2 and TRBJ2-7; 8 bases line up with TRBD1. V trimming: 5 bases; J trimming: 6 bases; junction bases outside the gene matches: 9. Germline lookup yields CDR1 SGHTA and CDR2 FQGNSA. This CDR3 contains 14 residues.

This chain uses TRBV28 with TRBJ2-7, with 7 bases identical to TRBD2. Germline trimming cut 0 bases from V and 1 base from J; bases unmatched to any gene: 6. The CDR3 is made up of 16 amino acids. Looked up from germline, CDR1 is MDHEN and CDR2 is SYDVKM. The CDR3 region has the DNA TGTGCCAGCAGTTTATGGAGGCAGGGAGGGTCCTACGAGCAGTACTTC. The encoded protein is CASSLWRQGGSYEQYF.

The rearrangement links TRBV6-5 to TRBJ1-2; 7 nucleotides match TRBD1. From germline, CDR1 is MNHEY and CDR2 SVGAGI. The CDR3 totals 12 residues. J was trimmed by 7 bases and V by 5 bases; bases with no gene match: 4. CDR3 DNA sequence: TGTGCCAGCAGTACACAGGGGTTTGGCTACACCTTC. This sequence encodes CASSTQGFGYTF.

This clone has only one observation. The genes are TRBV5-5 and TRBJ1-5, with D uncertain. The germline CDR1 and CDR2 sequences are SGHKS and YYEKEE (reference sequence). The V end was cut by 4 bases, the J end by 5 bases, with 16 bases between. The CDR3 has 15 residues. In nucleotides, the CDR3 is TGTGCCAGCAGCCCATCGCCGGGGATTGATCAGCCCCAGCATTTT. Amino acid sequence: CASSPSPGIDQPQHF.

The V call is TRBV5-8, the J call TRBJ2-7; 9 bases match TRBD1. V lost 4 bases, J lost 3 bases, and 11 bases stayed unmatched. Per the germline V gene, CDR1 is SGHTS and CDR2 is YDEGEE. CDR3 size: 16 residues. The CDR3 nucleotides are TGTGCCAGCAGCCAGATCCCGGGACAGGGAAACTACGAGCAGTACTTC. It yields the protein CASSQIPGQGNYEQYF.

A single count supports this clone. The rearrangement uses TRBV9 and TRBJ1-3; D is uncertain. The CDR3 is made up of 16 amino acids. Germline CDR1 is SGDLS and CDR2 is YYNGEE. Deletions cut 3 bases from V and 0 bases from J, with 13 bases between. The CDR3 DNA reads TGTGCCAGCAGCGACTCTCTAGTCGGCTCTGGAAACACCATATATTTT. This codes for CASSDSLVGSGNTIYF.

This clone is a singleton in its sample. This rearrangement joins TRBV5-1 to TRBJ2-2; D gene unclear. The CDR3 sequence is 14 residues long. V gave up 3 bases and J gave up 6 bases, with 12 bases separating them. The germline V gene encodes CDR1 SGHRS and CDR2 YFSETQ. CDR3 nucleotides: TGCGCCAGCAGCTACGACATGTCTGCCGGGGAGCTGTTTTTT. It codes for CASSYDMSAGELFF.

The chain has TRBV28 and TRBJ2-5; unclear D gene. Per the germline V gene, CDR1 is MDHEN and CDR2 is SYDVKM. The CDR3 has 13 amino acids. V was clipped by 0 bases and J by 5 bases, with 7 bases between them. The CDR3 here is CASSLWSAETQYF. The CDR3 bases are TGTGCCAGCAGTTTATGGTCAGCGGAGACCCAGTACTTC. The full variable domain, with the rest looked up from reference TRBV28 and TRBJ2-5, is DVKVTQSSRYLVKRTGEKVFLECVQDMDHENMFWYRQDPGLGLRLIYFSYDVKMKEKGDIPEGYSVSREKKERFSLILESASTNQTSMYLCASSLWSAETQYFGPGTRLLVL.

This chain links TRBV28 with TRBJ2-2; 12 positions match TRBD1. The trim removed 7 bases at V and 4 bases at J, leaving 16 bases unmatched. Per germline, CDR1 MDHEN and CDR2 SYDVKM. The CDR3 has 19 residues. The CDR3 reads CASTYFDLGQGASTGELFF. CDR3 in DNA: TGTGCCAGCACCTACTTTGACTTGGGACAGGGGGCAAGCACCGGGGAGCTGTTTTTT.

This clone turned up a few times. This chain connects TRBV6-6 to TRBJ1-2; D perhaps matches TRBD1 (6 bases). From germline, CDR1 is MNHNY and CDR2 SVGAGI (reference sequence). V was trimmed by 5 bases and J by 4 bases, leaving 14 bases between them. The CDR3 sequence is 14 residues long. Here the CDR3 reads CASSQTTGSYGYTF. The CDR3 DNA is TGTGCCAGCAGTCAAACAACAGGGAGCTATGGCTACACCTTC.

The chain employs TRBV5-1 and TRBJ2-7, with 11 bases lining up with TRBD2. This CDR3 has 14 amino acids. The ends lost 4 bases at V and 5 bases at J; junction bases unmatched: 5. Germline V gene sequence: CDR1 SGHRS, CDR2 YFSETQ. CDR3 in DNA: TGCGCCAGCAGCCTCGGGGGACTAGCGGACGAGCAGTACTTC. Protein sequence: CASSLGGLADEQYF. The whole variable domain, filled in from reference TRBV5-1 and TRBJ2-7, reads KAGVTQTPRYLIKTRGQQVTLSCSPISGHRSVSWYQQTPGQGLQFLFEYFSETQRNKGNFPGRFSGRQFSNSRSEMNVSTLELGDSALYLCASSLGGLADEQYFGPGTRLTVT.

The rearrangement uses TRBV7-2 and TRBJ2-3, with D unresolved. The CDR3 is 16 amino acids. Germline V gene data show CDR1 as SGHTA and CDR2 as FQGNSA. V was pared by 5 bases and J by 3 bases, with 18 bases between. The CDR3 DNA reads TGTGCCAGCAGCCCGTCTGGGTTCTCTAGAACAGATACGCAGTATTTT. Translating gives CASSPSGFSRTDTQYF.

The chain is built from TRBV10-3 and TRBJ2-7; 16 nucleotides line up with TRBD2. Germline V CDR1 and CDR2: ENHRY, SYGVKD. There are 15 residues in the CDR3. V shed 10 bases and J 1 base; nucleotides not matched to a gene: 4. CDR3 nucleotides: TGTGCCACGGGACTAGCGGGAGGGCTGTCCTACGAGCAGTACTTC. Translated: CATGLAGGLSYEQYF.

The chain recombines TRBV6-1 with TRBJ2-5, with D possibly TRBD2 on 6 matching bases. The V and J ends lost 2 bases and 7 bases respectively, with 11 bases between them. This CDR3 comprises 13 residues. Germline loops: CDR1 MNHNS, CDR2 SASEGT. The CDR3 DNA reads TGTGCCAGCAGTGAATGGACCGGGGGGACCCAGTACTTC. The encoded protein is CASSEWTGGTQYF.

This chain uses TRBV7-9 with TRBJ2-3, with D tentatively TRBD1 (6 bases). CDR1 is SEHNR, CDR2 FQNEAQ, per germline (reference sequence). Trimming left V 3 bases short and J 1 base short, with 11 bases between. The CDR3 has 15 amino acids. In DNA, the CDR3 is TGTGCCAGCAGCTTGGGTGGGACACGCACAGATACGCAGTATTTT. This translates into CASSLGGTRTDTQYF.